A selection of T cell receptor beta chains follows, all from one sample in a study of T-cell memory formation after mild COVID-19. Each CDR3 protein gets one entry after TCRdb re-called the 5' RACE reads with MiXCR. The sample consists of around 500,000 distinct CDR3 sequences, about 20% of them appearing once. The sequenced sample consisted of PBMCs or a T cell subset sorted from them (not recorded which). All receptors come from an adult woman who had mild COVID-19 (a few samples of this study predate the infection). Cell type and time point are not known. Both conserved end residues are trimmed from each CDR3.

j_gene,v_gene,CDR3aa
TRBJ2-5,TRBV12-3/TRBV12-4,ASRKGGTGETQY
TRBJ2-5,TRBV24-1,ATSDRRVQETQY
TRBJ2-5,TRBV18,ASSPGQGTQETQY
TRBJ1-2,TRBV7-2,ASSQGQGRWNYGYT
TRBJ2-7,TRBV3-1,ASSQTTGQNEQY
TRBJ2-7,TRBV12-3/TRBV12-4,ASSPRYEQY
TRBJ1-1,TRBV7-9,ASSLDPGVNTEAF
TRBJ1-6,TRBV5-4,ASSRVGSGSPLH
TRBJ2-2,TRBV3-1,ASSQDPLDRVWDGELF
TRBJ2-1,TRBV20-1,SARDGLASPHEQF
TRBJ2-1,TRBV19,ASSIRGSYNEQF
TRBJ2-7,TRBV29-1,IVGAGVGGEQY
TRBJ2-7,TRBV29-1,SVVDRGWYEQY
TRBJ1-1,TRBV7-2,ASSIGPNTEAF
TRBJ2-3,TRBV15,ATRPGRESDTQY
TRBJ2-3,TRBV29-1,SVGGGRDTQY
TRBJ2-1,TRBV20-1,SATETGAYNEQF